These 23 T cell receptor beta chains share one sample of origin, sequenced in a study of T cell responses to AZD1222 COVID-19 vaccine. Measured with immunoSEQ multiplex PCR; TCRdb has only the in-frame clones, and not every one. Found here are over 110,000 clones, more than 85% of them singletons; the top ten hold 5.1%. The sequenced sample was peripheral blood, obtained on day 0 of AZD1222 vaccination. The receptor set was obtained from an adult in good health.

The CDR3 spells CASSLAGGWTEAFF. DNA for the CDR3: TGTGCCAGCAGCTTGGCTGGGGGCTGGACTGAAGCTTTCTTT. The rearrangement uses TRBV5-8 and TRBJ1-1; maybe TRBD1 (6 bases). V was trimmed by 0 bases and J by 5 bases, leaving 11 bases between them. The CDR3 has 14 residues. In germline, CDR1 is SGHTS, CDR2 YDEGEE.

The chain combines TRBV12-5 with TRBJ1-2, with TRBD1 matching over 11 bases. J lost 7 bases, V lost 4 bases, and 17 bases had no gene match. Germline V CDR1 and CDR2: LGHNT, FRNRAP. CDR3 length: 18 amino acids. CDR3 sequence (DNA): TGTGCTAGTGGTTCACTTCCGGAGGGGGACAGGGGGATCAGTGGCTACACCTTC. This gives the protein CASGSLPEGDRGISGYTF.

The chain combines TRBV9 with TRBJ2-5, with 9 bases identical to TRBD2. From germline, CDR1 is SGDLS and CDR2 YYNGEE. J lost 5 bases, V lost 4 bases, and 12 bases had no gene match. The CDR3 extends over 16 amino acids. This chain's CDR3 is CASSFTAGGPGETQYF. For the CDR3, the DNA is TGTGCCAGCAGCTTTACCGCGGGAGGGCCGGGTGAGACCCAGTACTTC.

CDR3 sequence (DNA): TGTGCCAGCAGGTACACGAACACTGAAGCTTTCTTT. Translated: CASRYTNTEAFF. The chain joins TRBV2 to TRBJ1-1; D uncertain. The ends were cut back, 6 bases at V and 1 base at J, with 6 bases in the middle. The length of the CDR3 is 12 residues. CDR1 is SNHLY, CDR2 FYNNEI, per germline.

The rearrangement joins TRBV9 to TRBJ1-2; 12 bases line up with TRBD1. V trimming: 0 bases; J trimming: 5 bases; junction bases outside the gene matches: 5. The CDR3 is 16 amino acids. The germline gives CDR1 SGDLS, CDR2 YYNGEE. DNA of the CDR3: TGTGCCAGCAGCGTAGCCGGGACAGGGGGCGGTTATGGCTACACCTTC. Amino acids: CASSVAGTGGGYGYTF.

This clone has just a few counts. The chain joins TRBV19 to TRBJ1-6; weak D call: TRBD1 (5 bases). Germline V gives CDR1 LNHDA, CDR2 SQIVND (reference sequence). V lost 5 bases to trimming and J lost 9 bases, with 14 bases between them. The CDR3 spans 14 residues. In DNA, the CDR3 is TGTGCCAGTAGTTCGGACATTGCTGGTTCACCCCTCCACTTT. Translating it yields CASSSDIAGSPLHF.

This clone has a handful of counts. CDR3 loop: CASSPRTGGASETQYF. DNA of the CDR3: TGTGCCAGTAGTCCCAGGACAGGGGGCGCCTCAGAGACCCAGTACTTC. The gene calls are TRBV19 and TRBJ2-5, with TRBD1 matching 11 bases. The CDR3 consists of 16 residues. V lost 5 bases to trimming and J lost 4 bases; unmatched junction nucleotides: 9. CDR1 and CDR2 (germline): LNHDA, SQIVND (reference sequence).

The chain combines TRBV5-1 with TRBJ2-1; TRBD2 is a possible D gene (5 bases). V lost 0 bases and J 5 bases, leaving 6 bases between the germline ends. The CDR3 spans 13 residues. Germline lookup yields CDR1 SGHRS and CDR2 YFSETQ. CDR3 sequence reads: CASSLGENNEQFF. The CDR3, as DNA: TGCGCCAGCAGCTTGGGGGAGAACAATGAGCAGTTCTTC.

The chain couples TRBV7-8 to TRBJ2-1, with D tentatively TRBD1 or TRBD2 (5 bases each). The CDR3 spans 14 residues. Germline V lookup: CDR1 SGHVS, CDR2 FQNEAQ. Trimming removed 5 bases from V and 8 bases from J, with 16 bases in between. CDR3 residues: CASSPRLRGHEQFF. For the CDR3, the DNA is TGTGCCAGCAGCCCCAGGTTGAGGGGCCATGAGCAGTTCTTC.

This chain uses TRBV9 with TRBJ2-3; D is ambiguous. Germline V gene data show CDR1 as SGDLS and CDR2 as YYNGEE. Deletions cut 5 bases from V and 7 bases from J, with 14 bases between. CDR3 length: 13 amino acids. CDR3 coding DNA: TGTGCCAGCAGGCCTCACGAGGCTAATACGCAGTATTTT. Protein product: CASRPHEANTQYF.

The J gene is TRBJ2-2, the V gene TRBV11-3; D possibly uses TRBD1 or TRBD2 (5 bases each). The CDR3 extends over 16 amino acids. The germline CDR1 and CDR2 sequences are SGHNT and YENEEA. Trimming pared 5 bases from V and 2 bases from J, leaving 15 bases between. Here the CDR3 DNA reads TGTGCCAGCAGCGACGCAGGGACCATTAACACCGGGGAGCTGTTTTTT. It specifies CASSDAGTINTGELFF.

The CDR3 DNA reads as TGTGCCAGCAGTACCGGACAGGGCTATGGCTACACCTTC. Protein product: CASSTGQGYGYTF. The chain combines TRBV6-4 with TRBJ1-2, with 8 bases aligning to TRBD1. The CDR3 sequence is 13 residues long. Unmatched junction bases numbered 3, after V lost 5 bases and J lost 4 bases. CDR1 and CDR2 (germline): MRHNA, SNTAGT.

V usage is TRBV5-1 and J usage is TRBJ2-7; D tentatively reads TRBD1 or TRBD2 (6 bases each). Germline loops: CDR1 SGHRS, CDR2 YFSETQ. The CDR3 length is 15 residues. V gave up 0 bases and J gave up 3 bases, with 13 bases separating them. Here the CDR3 reads CASSLAGATLYEQYF. The DNA of the CDR3 is TGCGCCAGCAGCTTGGCGGGGGCCACTCTCTACGAGCAGTACTTC.

The chain employs TRBV6-5 and TRBJ1-1; D call uncertain. CDR1 and CDR2 from the germline V gene are MNHEY and SVGAGI. Between the trimmed V and J ends, which lost 5 bases and 1 base, there was a span of 14 bases. The CDR3 contains 15 residues. CDR3 DNA: TGTGCCAGCAGTCCGTTAGGGCCCTCGAACACTGAAGCTTTCTTT. Translation: CASSPLGPSNTEAFF.

The DNA of the CDR3 is TGCAGTGCAAGTAGACAGTCCGGGGGTGGCTACACCTTC. It specifies CSASRQSGGGYTF. V usage is TRBV20-1 and J usage is TRBJ1-2; perhaps TRBD1 as D (5 bases). Germline values: CDR1 DFQATT, CDR2 SNEGSKA (reference sequence). Trimming cost V 6 bases and J 7 bases, with 18 bases left between them. The CDR3 runs 13 residues.

The chain has TRBV28 and TRBJ1-1, with D possibly TRBD1 on 5 matching bases. From germline, CDR1 is MDHEN and CDR2 SYDVKM. Deletions cut 3 bases from V and 1 base from J, with 9 bases between. CDR3 length equals 14 residues. The CDR3 bases are TGTGCCAGCAGTTTGGGACGGAAGAACACTGAAGCTTTCTTT. Translation: CASSLGRKNTEAFF.

The chain links TRBV2 to TRBJ1-1, with D uncertain. V lost 4 bases and J 4 bases, leaving 7 bases between the germline ends. The CDR3 covers 12 residues. Germline-derived CDR1 and CDR2 are SNHLY and FYNNEI. DNA of the CDR3: TGTGCCAGCAGTGCGCCCCCCACTGAAGCTTTCTTT. Its translation is CASSAPPTEAFF.

This chain uses TRBV12-3 or TRBV12-4 with TRBJ2-7; 11 nucleotides line up with TRBD1. The CDR3 extends over 13 amino acids. Trimming cost V 6 bases and J 3 bases; bases outside gene matches: 1. The CDR3: CASRGTGGYEQYF. The CDR3, as DNA: TGTGCCAGCAGGGGGACAGGGGGCTACGAGCAGTACTTC.

The chain joins TRBV19 to TRBJ1-2; D is unresolved. The CDR3 consists of 14 residues. V lost 5 bases, J lost 4 bases, and 14 bases lay in between. Germline V lookup: CDR1 LNHDA, CDR2 SQIVND (reference sequence). This chain's CDR3 is CASSGDILGYGYTF. The DNA of the CDR3 is TGTGCCAGTAGTGGGGATATCCTGGGCTATGGCTACACCTTC.

This clone appeared a single time. CDR3 residues: CASSVQGHNEQFF. The CDR3, as DNA: TGTGCCAGCAGCGTTCAAGGGCACAATGAGCAGTTCTTC. The chain joins TRBV9 to TRBJ2-1; D unresolved. CDR1 SGDLS and CDR2 YYNGEE come from the germline V gene. V was trimmed by 2 bases and J by 5 bases, leaving 8 bases between them. The CDR3 is made up of 13 amino acids. The full variable domain, completed using reference TRBV9 and TRBJ2-1, is DSGVTQTPKHLITATGQRVTLRCSPRSGDLSVYWYQQSLDQGLQFLIQYYNGEERAKGNILERFSAQQFPDLHSELNLSSLELGDSALYFCASSVQGHNEQFFGPGTRLTVL.

The V call is TRBV15, the J call TRBJ2-7; D gene uncertain. The germline CDR1 and CDR2 sequences are LNHNV and YYDKDF (reference sequence). The CDR3 is 13 residues long. Trimming removed 6 bases at V and 1 base at J, with 10 bases between. The CDR3 region has the DNA TGTGCCACCAGTCTGGCCCGTTCCTACGAGCAGTACTTC. Protein product: CATSLARSYEQYF.

The chain uses TRBV27 and TRBJ1-5; TRBD1 is a possible D gene (5 bases). Trimming left V 0 bases short and J 3 bases short, with 12 bases between. Germline CDR1 reads MNHEY; CDR2 reads SMNVEV (reference sequence). The CDR3 extends over 16 amino acids. CDR3: CASSLSFGAINQPQHF. In DNA form, the CDR3 reads TGTGCCAGCAGTTTATCTTTCGGGGCTATCAATCAGCCCCAGCATTTT.

The rearrangement links TRBV29-1 to TRBJ2-7; tentative D call: TRBD2 (7 bases). Germline assignment: CDR1 SQVTM and CDR2 ANQGSEA. The CDR3 has 13 residues. V gave up 3 bases and J gave up 5 bases, with 14 bases separating them. The CDR3, as DNA: TGCAGCGTTGATGGTGGGGGGGCTAACGAGCAGTACTTC. Its protein product is CSVDGGGANEQYF.